These 21 T cell receptor beta chains were all obtained from the same sample, sequenced in a study of blood T cell repertoires in COVID-19. Clones were sequenced by immunoSEQ multiplex PCR, and TCRdb holds only the in-frame ones, with some missing. The sample comprises about 210,000 clones, more than 75% of which are singletons, and 5.2% rests with the top ten. The specimen was peripheral blood. The receptors stem from a woman in her seventies with COVID-19, enrolled during active disease.

The chain employs TRBV27 and TRBJ2-7; 8 bases align to TRBD1. Trimming at V came to 3 bases and at J to 6 bases, leaving 10 bases not matched to a gene. In germline, CDR1 is MNHEY, CDR2 SMNVEV (reference sequence). CDR3 length equals 15 residues. This CDR3 reads CASSLWYQGAGEQYF. As DNA, the CDR3 is TGTGCCAGCAGTTTGTGGTACCAGGGGGCCGGCGAGCAGTACTTC.

This rearrangement joins TRBV6-5 to TRBJ2-3; TRBD2 aligns across 8 bases. There are 14 residues in the CDR3. Losses at the gene ends were 5 bases for V and 1 base for J; bases not matched to a gene: 2. CDR1 MNHEY and CDR2 SVGAGI come from the germline V gene. CDR3 in DNA: TGTGCCAGCAGTATGCGGGAGGGCACAGATACGCAGTATTTT. Translated, it gives CASSMREGTDTQYF.

This clone was detected once. CDR3 DNA: TGTGCCAGCAGGCGACTAGCGGGAGGTGAGCAGTTCTTC. Translation gives CASRRLAGGEQFF. The chain has TRBV11-3 and TRBJ2-1; 13 bases agree with TRBD2. Trimming at V came to 6 bases and at J to 9 bases, leaving 2 bases not matched to a gene. This CDR3 spans 13 amino acids. Per the germline V gene, CDR1 is SGHNT and CDR2 is YENEEA. Full variable domain (remainder filled in from reference TRBV11-3 and TRBJ2-1): EAGVVQSPRYKIIEKKQPVAFWCNPISGHNTLYWYLQNLGQGPELLIRYENEEAVDDSQLPKDRFSAERLKGVDSTLKIQPAELGDSAVYLCASRRLAGGEQFFGPGTRLTVL.

This sequence joins TRBV7-9 and TRBJ2-5, with 7 bases aligning to TRBD1. The germline V gene encodes CDR1 SEHNR and CDR2 FQNEAQ (reference sequence). The CDR3 spans 16 residues. The V and J ends lost 2 bases and 0 bases, in that order; junction bases with no gene match: 6. CDR3 region: CASSLTGAGDQETQYF. The CDR3 nucleotides read TGTGCCAGCAGCTTAACAGGGGCAGGGGACCAAGAGACCCAGTACTTC.

The genes are TRBV19 and TRBJ2-2; TRBD2 aligns across 7 bases. The germline CDR1 and CDR2 sequences are LNHDA and SQIVND (reference sequence). The trim removed 7 bases at V and 2 bases at J, leaving 7 bases unmatched. CDR3 size: 15 residues. Written as DNA, the CDR3 is TGTGCCAGTACGAGCGGGAACCTAAACACCGGGGAGCTGTTTTTT. Its protein is CASTSGNLNTGELFF.

This rearrangement joins TRBV13 to TRBJ1-2; 8 nucleotides align to TRBD1. J gave up 3 bases and V 5 bases, and 8 bases lay outside the gene matches. The CDR3 runs 15 residues. Germline V lookup: CDR1 PRHDT, CDR2 FYEKMQ (reference sequence). The DNA for the CDR3 is TGTGCCAGCAGCGCCGGGACAGGAGCGGACTATGGCTACACCTTC. Its translation is CASSAGTGADYGYTF.

The genes are TRBV19 and TRBJ1-2; 9 bases are shared with TRBD1. V shed 3 bases, J shed 2 bases, and the junction held 7 bases outside the gene matches. Germline V gives CDR1 LNHDA, CDR2 SQIVND (reference sequence). The CDR3 has 16 amino acids. DNA of the CDR3: TGTGCCAGTAGTATCCTGGGACAGGGCTACAACTATGGCTACACCTTC. As protein: CASSILGQGYNYGYTF.

This chain connects TRBV5-1 to TRBJ2-3, with D possibly TRBD1 on 6 matching bases. Germline V gene sequence: CDR1 SGHRS, CDR2 YFSETQ. The CDR3 contains 15 residues. The V end lost 6 bases, the J end lost 3 bases, and 17 bases lay between the germline ends. CDR3 in DNA: TGCGCCAGCACCCGACAGGATGCGAAGACAGATACGCAGTATTTT. This codes for CASTRQDAKTDTQYF. The full variable domain, with the rest looked up from reference TRBV5-1 and TRBJ2-3, is KAGVTQTPRYLIKTRGQQVTLSCSPISGHRSVSWYQQTPGQGLQFLFEYFSETQRNKGNFPGRFSGRQFSNSRSEMNVSTLELGDSALYLCASTRQDAKTDTQYFGPGTRLTVL.

This clone was detected only a few times. V is TRBV19 and J is TRBJ2-7; 10 nucleotides agree with TRBD2. This CDR3 is 15 amino acids long. In germline, CDR1 is LNHDA, CDR2 SQIVND (reference sequence). V trimming: 6 bases; J trimming: 4 bases; junction bases outside the gene matches: 9. CDR3 loop: CASSLLAGAGYEQYF. CDR3 nucleotide sequence: TGTGCCAGTAGCCTCCTAGCGGGAGCTGGATACGAGCAGTACTTC. Full variable domain (missing parts from reference TRBV19 and TRBJ2-7): DGGITQSPKYLFRKEGQNVTLSCEQNLNHDAMYWYRQDPGQGLRLIYYSQIVNDFQKGDIAEGYSVSREKKESFPLTVTSAQKNPTAFYLCASSLLAGAGYEQYFGPGTRLTVT.

As concerns this clone: The sample has other DNA sequences that encode this CDR3 too. The chain couples TRBV28 to TRBJ1-3, with D uncertain. CDR1 is MDHEN and CDR2 is SYDVKM in the germline V gene. The CDR3 loop spans 12 amino acids. V was shortened by 3 bases and J by 3 bases, with 3 bases between the two germline ends. The DNA of the CDR3 is TGTGCCAGCAGTTTTCGTGGAAACACCATATATTTT. Translation: CASSFRGNTIYF.

The gene calls are TRBV7-8 and TRBJ2-7; 9 bases agree with TRBD1. The junction had 9 bases not matched to a gene; V was cut back by 2 bases and J by 4 bases. The CDR3 spans 16 residues. From germline, CDR1 is SGHVS and CDR2 FQNEAQ. The CDR3 sequence: CASSLPIRDRAYEQYF. The CDR3 DNA follows: TGTGCCAGCAGCTTACCAATAAGGGACAGGGCGTACGAGCAGTACTTC.

The chain joins TRBV6-5 to TRBJ1-6; the D is unclear. Looked up from germline, CDR1 is MNHEY and CDR2 is SVGAGI. The ends were cut back, 2 bases at V and 6 bases at J, with 11 bases in the middle. This CDR3 spans 15 amino acids. The CDR3 region is CASSYSQELNSPLHF. CDR3 coding DNA: TGTGCCAGCAGTTACAGCCAGGAACTTAATTCACCCCTCCACTTT.

CDR3 nucleotide sequence: TGCGCCAGCAGCCAAGATTTGGGGGGGAGCCGGACCGGGGAGCTGTTTTTT. Its protein product is CASSQDLGGSRTGELFF. The chain employs TRBV4-3 and TRBJ2-2; TRBD2 matches 7 bases. CDR3 length: 17 residues. In germline, CDR1 is LGHNA, CDR2 YSLEER. The V segment lost 0 bases and the J segment 5 bases; nucleotides outside the gene matches: 9.

The chain recombines TRBV9 with TRBJ2-5, with D possibly being TRBD2 (6 bases). The CDR3 runs to 15 residues. Trimming pared 4 bases from V and 5 bases from J, leaving 18 bases between. Germline CDR1 and CDR2: SGDLS and YYNGEE. CDR3 nucleotides: TGTGCCAGCAGCCCTGGGACTGTGCTGGTGGAGACCCAGTACTTC. It translates to CASSPGTVLVETQYF.

J is TRBJ2-7 and V is TRBV2, with a weak D call TRBD2 (6 bases). V was shortened by 4 bases and J by 5 bases, with 15 bases between the two germline ends. In germline, CDR1 is SNHLY, CDR2 FYNNEI. The CDR3 is 14 amino acids. This chain's CDR3 is CASSGTRASDEQYF. As DNA, the CDR3 is TGTGCCAGCAGTGGGACTCGGGCTAGCGACGAGCAGTACTTC.

This chain links TRBV28 with TRBJ1-5; D gene unclear. CDR1 and CDR2 (germline): MDHEN, SYDVKM. V dropped 1 base and J dropped 3 bases, with 10 bases sitting between them. This CDR3 spans 15 amino acids. The DNA for the CDR3 is TGTGCCAGCAGTTTATCCCAAGCCTCCAATCAGCCCCAGCATTTT. It yields the protein CASSLSQASNQPQHF.

This clone was counted only a few times. The chain is built from TRBV4-1 and TRBJ2-6; D is uncertain. Germline V gives CDR1 MGHRA, CDR2 YSYEKL. This CDR3 spans 18 amino acids. V gave up 5 bases and J gave up 2 bases, with 19 bases separating them. The CDR3, as DNA: TGCGCCAGCAGCGAAAGTATTCTTGGCTTCACTGGGGCCAACGTCCTGACTTTC. Its protein is CASSESILGFTGANVLTF.

The gene calls are TRBV30 and TRBJ1-5; 9 nucleotides agree with TRBD1. Per the germline V gene, CDR1 is GTSNPN and CDR2 is SVGIG (reference sequence). Germline trimming cut 1 base from V and 2 bases from J; bases unmatched to any gene: 9. The CDR3 totals 17 residues. The CDR3 DNA is TGTGCCTGGAGTGGTCCAAACAGGGGGCAGGGCAATCAGCCCCAGCATTTT. It encodes CAWSGPNRGQGNQPQHF.

The chain recombines TRBV5-1 with TRBJ2-5, with a weak D call TRBD1 (7 bases). The CDR3 runs to 13 residues. Germline loops: CDR1 SGHRS, CDR2 YFSETQ. The V end lost 9 bases, the J end lost 2 bases, and 14 bases lay between the germline ends. CDR3 region: CANLGGQQETQYF. As DNA, the CDR3 is TGCGCCAACCTGGGGGGACAGCAAGAGACCCAGTACTTC.

The chain is built from TRBV28 and TRBJ2-2; 7 bases align to TRBD1. CDR3 length equals 16 residues. Per germline, CDR1 MDHEN and CDR2 SYDVKM. V lost 4 bases, J lost 4 bases, and 9 bases stayed unmatched. Here the CDR3 reads CASSYTGTVTTGELFF. For the CDR3, the DNA is TGTGCCAGCAGTTATACCGGGACAGTCACCACCGGGGAGCTGTTTTTT.

V is TRBV5-6 and J is TRBJ1-4, with D perhaps matching TRBD1 (5 bases). Germline V gives CDR1 SGHDT, CDR2 YYEEEE. Trimming pared 3 bases from V and 0 bases from J, leaving 12 bases between. The CDR3 has 16 residues. CDR3 protein: CASSSGHTATNEKLFF. In DNA form, the CDR3 reads TGTGCCAGCAGCTCTGGACACACGGCAACTAATGAAAAACTGTTTTTT.